This T cell receptor beta chain was retrieved from a study of shared clonotypes between healthy human individuals. Overall study results and limits: An effect of sequencing depth on clonotype sharing among donors was expected.

HIV-negative, healthy adults without recent acute infections or vaccinations were the donors. V lost 0 bases and J lost 1, with 12 bases in between. The CDR3 extends over 16 amino acids. The germline V gene encodes CDR1 SGHNT and CDR2 YYREEE (reference sequence). About this clone itself: Its antigen is currently unknown.

The assay was immunoSEQ multiplex PCR, and TCRdb's table has in-frame clones only and misses some. The sample includes over 1.5 million clones, approximately 98% seen only once; the top ten take about 0.45%. The TCR was taken from a man younger than 45 in good health. The source material was naive CD4+ T cells sorted from blood. Noted subset: CD45RA+ positively selected. The chain is built from TRBV5-4 and TRBJ2-3; D not resolved. The CDR3: CASSLGHPRRTDTQYF. The CDR3 DNA follows: TGTGCCAGCAGCTTGGGACATCCCCGCCGCACAGATACGCAGTATTTT. Supplemented by reference TRBV5-4 and TRBJ2-3, the full variable domain reads ETGVTQSPTHLIKTRGQQVTLRCSSQSGHNTVSWYQQALGQGPQFIFQYYREEENGRGNFPPRFSGLQFPNYSSELNVNALELDDSALYLCASSLGHPRRTDTQYFGPGTRLTVL.